This TCR beta chain was recovered during a study of blood T cell repertoires in COVID-19. Study details: Samples of COVID-19 (acute and convalescent) were obtained from the United States, Italy and Spain.

Between the trimmed V and J ends, which lost 6 bases and 0 bases, there was a span of 8 bases. Germline assignment: CDR1 SNHLY and CDR2 FYNNEI. The CDR3 length is 13 residues. Sequencing was performed with immunoSEQ multiplex PCR; in TCRdb, only in-frame clones are kept and a portion is missing. The sample has approximately 390,000 clones; 80% to 90% are singletons. Those who participated ranged in age from roughly 18 to 95 years and resided in 20 to 25 US areas. Specimen: PBMCs or T cells enriched from blood (not recorded which). The chain combines TRBV2 with TRBJ1-1; no clear D gene. The clonotype comes from a woman in her forties or fifties who had recovered from COVID-19. The CDR3 nucleotides are TGTGCCAGCAGGAGGGATCTGAACACTGAAGCTTTCTTT. Amino acid sequence: CASRRDLNTEAFF. Based on the CDR3 plus reference TRBV2 and TRBJ1-1, the full variable domain is EPEVTQTPSHQVTQMGQEVILRCVPISNHLYFYWYRQILGQKVEFLVSFYNNEISEKSEIFDDQFSVERPDGSNFTLKIRSTKLEDSAMYFCASRRDLNTEAFFGQGTRLTVV.